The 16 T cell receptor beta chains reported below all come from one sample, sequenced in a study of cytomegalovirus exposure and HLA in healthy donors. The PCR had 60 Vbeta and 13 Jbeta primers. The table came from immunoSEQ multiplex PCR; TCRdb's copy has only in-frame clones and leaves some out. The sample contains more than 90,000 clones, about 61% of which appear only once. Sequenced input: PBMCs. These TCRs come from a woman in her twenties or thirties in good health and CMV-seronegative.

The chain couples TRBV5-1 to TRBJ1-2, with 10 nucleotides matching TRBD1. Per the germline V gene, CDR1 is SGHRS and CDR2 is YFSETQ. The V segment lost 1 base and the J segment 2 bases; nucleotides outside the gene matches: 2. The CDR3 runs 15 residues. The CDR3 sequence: CASSLSGQGNYGYTF. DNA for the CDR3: TGCGCCAGCAGCTTGTCGGGACAGGGGAACTATGGCTACACCTTC.

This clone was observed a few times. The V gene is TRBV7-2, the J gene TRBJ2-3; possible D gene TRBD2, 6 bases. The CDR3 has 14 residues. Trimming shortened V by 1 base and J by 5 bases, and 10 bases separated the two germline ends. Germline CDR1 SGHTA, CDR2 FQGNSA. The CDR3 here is CASSLGPGGDTQYF. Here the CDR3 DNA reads TGTGCCAGCAGCTTAGGACCCGGGGGAGATACGCAGTATTTT. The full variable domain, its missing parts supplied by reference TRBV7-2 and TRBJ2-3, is GAGVSQSPSNKVTEKGKDVELRCDPISGHTALYWYRQSLGQGLEFLIYFQGNSAPDKSGLPSDRFSAERTGGSVSTLTIQRTQQEDSAVYLCASSLGPGGDTQYFGPGTRLTVL.

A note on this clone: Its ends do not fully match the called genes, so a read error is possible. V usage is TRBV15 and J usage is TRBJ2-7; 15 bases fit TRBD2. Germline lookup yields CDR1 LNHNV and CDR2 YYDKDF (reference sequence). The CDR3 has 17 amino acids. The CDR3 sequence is CATSRDRVRTSGRGVGF. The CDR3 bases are TGTGCCACCAGCAGAGATCGGGTGCGGACTAGCGGGAGGGGGGTTGGCTTC.

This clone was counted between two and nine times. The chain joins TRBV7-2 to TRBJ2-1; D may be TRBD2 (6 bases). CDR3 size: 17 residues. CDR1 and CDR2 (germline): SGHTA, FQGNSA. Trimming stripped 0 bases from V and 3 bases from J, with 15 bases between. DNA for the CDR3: TGTGCCAGCAGCTTAGCCCCTCTAGCGAAGCGCTACAATGAGCAGTTCTTC. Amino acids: CASSLAPLAKRYNEQFF.

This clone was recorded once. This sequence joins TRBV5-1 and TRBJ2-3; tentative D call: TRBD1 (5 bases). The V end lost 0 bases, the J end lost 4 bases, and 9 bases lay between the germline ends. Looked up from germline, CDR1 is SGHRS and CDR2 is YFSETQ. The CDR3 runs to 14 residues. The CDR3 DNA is TGCGCCAGCAGCTTGGCCCAGGGCGCAGATACGCAGTATTTT. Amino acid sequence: CASSLAQGADTQYF.

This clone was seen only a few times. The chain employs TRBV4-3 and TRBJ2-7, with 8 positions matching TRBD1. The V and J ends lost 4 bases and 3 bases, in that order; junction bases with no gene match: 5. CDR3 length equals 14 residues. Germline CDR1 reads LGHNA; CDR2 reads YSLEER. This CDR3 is CASSPSGQGYEQYF. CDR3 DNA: TGCGCCAGCAGCCCCTCTGGACAGGGCTACGAGCAGTACTTC.

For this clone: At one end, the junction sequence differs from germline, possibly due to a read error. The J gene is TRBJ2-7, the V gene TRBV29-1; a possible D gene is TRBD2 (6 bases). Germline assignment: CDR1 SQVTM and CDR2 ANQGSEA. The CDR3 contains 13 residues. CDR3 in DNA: TGCAGCGCTGAAGAGGGGAGGCGGAACGAGCAGTACTTC. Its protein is CSAEEGRRNEQYF.

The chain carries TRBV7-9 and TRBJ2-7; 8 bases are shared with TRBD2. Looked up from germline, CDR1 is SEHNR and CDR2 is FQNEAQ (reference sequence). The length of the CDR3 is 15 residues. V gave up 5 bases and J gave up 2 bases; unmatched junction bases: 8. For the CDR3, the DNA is TGTGCCAGCAGCCGAACTAGCGGCCCCCCCTACGAGCAGTACTTC. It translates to CASSRTSGPPYEQYF.

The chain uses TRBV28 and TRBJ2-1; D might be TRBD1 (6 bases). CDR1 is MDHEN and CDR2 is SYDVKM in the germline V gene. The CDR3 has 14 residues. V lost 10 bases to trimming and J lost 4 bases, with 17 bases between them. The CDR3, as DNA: TGTGCCACCCAGGACAGCAAGACGTACAATGAGCAGTTCTTC. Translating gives CATQDSKTYNEQFF. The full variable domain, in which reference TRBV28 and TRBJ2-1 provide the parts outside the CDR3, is DVKVTQSSRYLVKRTGEKVFLECVQDMDHENMFWYRQDPGLGLRLIYFSYDVKMKEKGDIPEGYSVSREKKERFSLILESASTNQTSMYLCATQDSKTYNEQFFGPGTRLTVL.

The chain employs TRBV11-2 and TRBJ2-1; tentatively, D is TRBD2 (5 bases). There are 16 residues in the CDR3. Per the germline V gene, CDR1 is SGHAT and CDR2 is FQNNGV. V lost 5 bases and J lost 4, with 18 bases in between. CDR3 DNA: TGTGCCAGCAGCCAGAACCGGGGTCACTCTTACAATGAGCAGTTCTTC. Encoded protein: CASSQNRGHSYNEQFF.

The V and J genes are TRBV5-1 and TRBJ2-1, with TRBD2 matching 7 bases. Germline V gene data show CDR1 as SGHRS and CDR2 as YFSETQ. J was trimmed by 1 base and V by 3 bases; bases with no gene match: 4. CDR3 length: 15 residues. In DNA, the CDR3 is TGCGCCAGCAGCTCGTCGGGGGGTTCCTACAATGAGCAGTTCTTC. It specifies CASSSSGGSYNEQFF.

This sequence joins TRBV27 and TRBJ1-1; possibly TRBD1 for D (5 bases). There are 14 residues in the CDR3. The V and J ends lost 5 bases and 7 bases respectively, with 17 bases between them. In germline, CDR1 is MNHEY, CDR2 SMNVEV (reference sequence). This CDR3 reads CASSASGPQGEAFF. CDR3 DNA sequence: TGTGCCAGCAGTGCTTCCGGGCCCCAGGGTGAAGCTTTCTTT.

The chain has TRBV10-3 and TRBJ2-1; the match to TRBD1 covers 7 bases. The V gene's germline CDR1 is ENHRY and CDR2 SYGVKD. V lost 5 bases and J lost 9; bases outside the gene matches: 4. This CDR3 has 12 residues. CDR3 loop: CAISTTGVEQFF. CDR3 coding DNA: TGTGCCATCAGTACCACAGGGGTTGAGCAGTTCTTC.

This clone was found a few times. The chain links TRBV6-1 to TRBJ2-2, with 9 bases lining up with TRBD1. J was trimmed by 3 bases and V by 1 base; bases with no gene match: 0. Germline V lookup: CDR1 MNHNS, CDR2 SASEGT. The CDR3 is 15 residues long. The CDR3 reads CASSEGDRDTGELFF. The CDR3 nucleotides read TGTGCCAGCAGTGAAGGGGACAGGGACACCGGGGAGCTGTTTTTT.

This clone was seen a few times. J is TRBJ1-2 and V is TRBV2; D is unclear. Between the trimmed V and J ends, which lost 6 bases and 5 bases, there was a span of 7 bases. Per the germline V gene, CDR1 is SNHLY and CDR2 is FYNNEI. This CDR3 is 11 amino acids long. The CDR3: CASRAEYGYTF. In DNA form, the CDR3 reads TGTGCCAGCAGAGCCGAGTATGGCTACACCTTC.

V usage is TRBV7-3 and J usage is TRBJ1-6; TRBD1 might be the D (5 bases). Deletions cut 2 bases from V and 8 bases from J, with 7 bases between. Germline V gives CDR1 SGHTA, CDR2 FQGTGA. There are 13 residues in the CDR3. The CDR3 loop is CASSLDSYSPLHF. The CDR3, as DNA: TGTGCCAGCAGCTTAGACAGTTATTCACCCCTCCACTTT.